This TCR beta chain originates from a study of CXCR3 chemokines and chemotherapy response in bladder cancer. The CDR3 loop spans 16 amino acids. After removal of 1 base from V and 1 base from J, the junction contained 2 bases not matched to a gene. Germline values: CDR1 SGHAT, CDR2 FQNNGV. MiXCR, run by TCRdb on the PCR reads, gives a single entry per CDR3 protein. The table lists about 5,000 distinct CDR3 sequences, around 14% of them singletons. This clonotype was seen at least ten times. The sequence derives from a human donor with bladder cancer that responded to neoadjuvant chemotherapy. This rearrangement joins TRBV11-2 to TRBJ2-3; 10 bases map to TRBD2. This material was obtained from a patient whose treatment included neoadjuvant chemotherapy. CDR3 in amino acids: CASSLVLAGRTDTQYF. The CDR3 coding sequence is TGTGCCAGCAGCTTAGTACTAGCGGGGCGCACAGATACGCAGTATTTT.